Following are 24 T cell receptor beta chains from one sample sequenced in a study of CD8 T cells in Susac syndrome. With random hexamers, reverse transcription was performed on roughly 0.45 to 1 ug of RNA. Each CDR3 protein gets one entry after TCRdb re-called the immunoSEQ multiplex PCR reads with MiXCR. The data show around 160,000 distinct CDR3 sequences, with 94% seen just once and about 0.09% held by the top ten. The sample consisted of CD4+ T cells from PBMCs. Every receptor here comes from a human donor with multiple sclerosis.

The V gene is TRBV28, the J gene TRBJ2-1; D is possibly TRBD2 (6 bases). CDR3 length equals 11 residues. V lost 8 bases, J lost 10 bases, and 12 bases lay in between. CDR1 is MDHEN, CDR2 SYDVKM, per germline. The CDR3 sequence is CASGGSWEQFF. The DNA for the CDR3 is TGTGCCAGCGGGGGGAGCTGGGAGCAGTTCTTC.

The chain couples TRBV5-1 to TRBJ2-3, with 11 bases identical to TRBD2. Losses at the gene ends were 3 bases for V and 3 bases for J; bases not matched to a gene: 9. Per the germline V gene, CDR1 is SGHRS and CDR2 is YFSETQ. The CDR3 consists of 17 residues. CDR3 region: CASSSTVLAGVTDTQYF. In DNA, the CDR3 is TGCGCCAGCAGCTCGACAGTACTAGCGGGGGTGACAGATACGCAGTATTTT.

This chain connects TRBV12-3 or TRBV12-4 to TRBJ1-5, with D possibly matching TRBD1 (6 bases). The CDR3 spans 16 residues. V was shortened by 3 bases and J by 0 bases, with 12 bases between the two germline ends. The CDR3 spells CASSFGGLYSNQPQHF. The CDR3 DNA reads as TGTGCCAGCAGTTTCGGGGGGCTGTATAGCAATCAGCCCCAGCATTTT.

This rearrangement joins TRBV20-1 to TRBJ2-2, with 11 nucleotides matching TRBD2. This CDR3 has 15 amino acids. Losses at the gene ends were 0 bases for V and 7 bases for J; bases not matched to a gene: 4. The germline V gene has CDR1 DFQATT and CDR2 SNEGSKA (reference sequence). In DNA form, the CDR3 reads TGCAGTGCTAGAGATGTGACTAGCGGGAACGGGGAGCTGTTTTTT. Translated: CSARDVTSGNGELFF.

The J gene is TRBJ1-1, the V gene TRBV30; 9 nucleotides match TRBD1. The V and J ends lost 4 bases and 1 base, in that order; junction bases with no gene match: 10. CDR1 is GTSNPN, CDR2 SVGIG, per germline (reference sequence). The CDR3 has 16 residues. CDR3 residues: CAWILISGQGNTEAFF. The CDR3 region has the DNA TGTGCCTGGATTTTAATCTCGGGACAGGGGAACACTGAAGCTTTCTTT.

The V call is TRBV11-2, the J call TRBJ2-5; 7 positions match TRBD2. CDR1 is SGHAT and CDR2 is FQNNGV in the germline V gene. CDR3 size: 13 residues. V lost 6 bases and J lost 2; bases outside the gene matches: 3. For the CDR3, the DNA is TGTGCCAGCAGACTTAGCGGGCAAGAGACCCAGTACTTC. Its translation is CASRLSGQETQYF. Combining the CDR3 with reference TRBV11-2 and TRBJ2-5 gives the whole variable domain EAGVAQSPRYKIIEKRQSVAFWCNPISGHATLYWYQQILGQGPKLLIQFQNNGVVDDSQLPKDRFSAERLKGVDSTLKIQPAKLEDSAVYLCASRLSGQETQYFGPGTRLLVL.

In DNA, the CDR3 is TGCAGTGCTACCCCGCATAGCGGAAGCTCCTACAATGAGCAGTTCTTC. Translated: CSATPHSGSSYNEQFF. The chain is built from TRBV20-1 and TRBJ2-1; TRBD2 is a possible D gene (6 bases). The CDR3 consists of 16 residues. Between the trimmed V and J ends, which lost 4 bases and 0 bases, there was a span of 16 bases. In germline, CDR1 is DFQATT, CDR2 SNEGSKA (reference sequence).

This clonotype appeared a single time. The chain employs TRBV10-3 and TRBJ2-7, with TRBD2 identical over 7 bases. Losses at the gene ends were 3 bases for V and 6 bases for J; bases not matched to a gene: 8. The CDR3 runs 14 residues. Germline V CDR1 and CDR2: ENHRY, SYGVKD. The CDR3, as DNA: TGTGCCATCAGTGATCGGAGCGGGATGCCCGAGCAGTACTTC. Its translation: CAISDRSGMPEQYF.

The genes are TRBV7-3 and TRBJ1-1, with D possibly TRBD1 on 6 matching bases. The CDR3 runs 14 residues. V lost 5 bases, J lost 0 bases, and 10 bases lay in between. The germline V gene has CDR1 SGHTA and CDR2 FQGTGA. DNA for the CDR3: TGTGCCAGCAGCATCACAGGGATGAACACTGAAGCTTTCTTT. This sequence encodes CASSITGMNTEAFF. The whole variable domain, filled in from reference TRBV7-3 and TRBJ1-1, reads GAGVSQTPSNKVTEKGKYVELRCDPISGHTALYWYRQSLGQGPEFLIYFQGTGAADDSGLPNDRFFAVRPEGSVSTLKIQRTERGDSAVYLCASSITGMNTEAFFGQGTRLTVV.

The rearrangement links TRBV6-1 to TRBJ2-7; D remains ambiguous. The CDR3 loop spans 14 amino acids. V was clipped by 6 bases and J by 3 bases, with 15 bases between them. CDR1 is MNHNS and CDR2 is SASEGT in the germline V gene. CDR3 in DNA: TGTGCCAGCAGGGCTGGCTCCAACGTCTACGAGCAGTACTTC. Its translation is CASRAGSNVYEQYF.

This clonotype was picked up one time. This sequence joins TRBV30 and TRBJ1-2, with D perhaps matching TRBD1 (5 bases). The V end lost 6 bases, the J end lost 4 bases, and 12 bases lay between the germline ends. The CDR3 is 12 amino acids. The V gene's germline CDR1 is GTSNPN and CDR2 SVGIG (reference sequence). The CDR3 reads CACGDYLYGYTF. CDR3 coding DNA: TGTGCCTGTGGGGACTACCTCTATGGCTACACCTTC.

This chain joins TRBV7-2 and TRBJ2-5; possibly TRBD2 for D (5 bases). The length of the CDR3 is 15 residues. Germline CDR1 and CDR2: SGHTA and FQGNSA. Between the trimmed V and J ends, which lost 2 bases and 1 base, there was a span of 11 bases. CDR3 nucleotides: TGTGCCAGCAGCTTAAGGGCGCGGGCCCAAGAGACCCAGTACTTC. It yields the protein CASSLRARAQETQYF. The full variable domain, its missing parts supplied by reference TRBV7-2 and TRBJ2-5, is GAGVSQSPSNKVTEKGKDVELRCDPISGHTALYWYRQSLGQGLEFLIYFQGNSAPDKSGLPSDRFSAERTGGSVSTLTIQRTQQEDSAVYLCASSLRARAQETQYFGPGTRLLVL.

V is TRBV19 and J is TRBJ2-3; D ambiguous. Between the trimmed V and J ends, which lost 5 bases and 3 bases, there was a span of 12 bases. The CDR3 loop spans 14 amino acids. Germline CDR1 LNHDA, CDR2 SQIVND (reference sequence). The CDR3: CASSSHLSTDTQYF. In DNA form, the CDR3 reads TGTGCCAGTAGTTCGCACCTCTCTACAGATACGCAGTATTTT.

The chain carries TRBV5-6 and TRBJ1-1; possible D gene TRBD1, 6 bases. This CDR3 spans 15 amino acids. Trimming took off 7 bases at V and 3 bases at J, with 19 bases between the two ends. Germline CDR1 and CDR2: SGHDT and YYEEEE. The CDR3: CASGERDTYHTEAFF. The CDR3 nucleotides read TGTGCCAGCGGGGAACGGGACACCTACCACACTGAAGCTTTCTTT.

The rearrangement links TRBV19 to TRBJ1-5; D is undetermined. The ends were cut back, 1 base at V and 2 bases at J, with 3 bases in the middle. Per the germline V gene, CDR1 is LNHDA and CDR2 is SQIVND (reference sequence). The CDR3 has 13 amino acids. CDR3 in DNA: TGTGCCAGTAGTATAGCGGGCAATCAGCCCCAGCATTTT. As protein: CASSIAGNQPQHF. The full variable domain, with the rest looked up from reference TRBV19 and TRBJ1-5, is DGGITQSPKYLFRKEGQNVTLSCEQNLNHDAMYWYRQDPGQGLRLIYYSQIVNDFQKGDIAEGYSVSREKKESFPLTVTSAQKNPTAFYLCASSIAGNQPQHFGDGTRLSIL.

V is TRBV29-1 and J is TRBJ1-2; possible D gene TRBD1, 5 bases. V lost 6 bases and J 7 bases, leaving 21 bases between the germline ends. The CDR3 consists of 14 residues. CDR1 and CDR2 (germline): SQVTM, ANQGSEA. Here the CDR3 reads CSVDRDGERSGYTF. The CDR3 DNA reads as TGCAGCGTCGACCGGGACGGGGAGCGGAGTGGCTACACCTTC.

The rearrangement uses TRBV20-1 and TRBJ1-5; D gene uncertain. Deletions cut 3 bases from V and 6 bases from J, with 15 bases between. This CDR3 is 14 amino acids long. Germline assignment: CDR1 DFQATT and CDR2 SNEGSKA (reference sequence). The CDR3, as DNA: TGCAGTGCTAGGAACAGAGTAGCAGGTCAGCCCCAGCATTTT. Translating gives CSARNRVAGQPQHF.

V gene TRBV18 combines with J gene TRBJ2-7; no clear D. This CDR3 has 15 amino acids. With 0 bases removed from V and 2 bases from J, the gap between germline ends came to 11 bases. Germline V lookup: CDR1 KGHSH, CDR2 LQKENI. CDR3 loop: CASSPPAGAAYEQYF. In DNA, the CDR3 is TGTGCCAGCTCACCACCGGCAGGTGCAGCCTACGAGCAGTACTTC.

The chain employs TRBV3-1 and TRBJ1-2; D gene ambiguous. The germline V gene has CDR1 LGHDT and CDR2 YNNKEL (reference sequence). The length of the CDR3 is 14 residues. Trimming pared 1 base from V and 4 bases from J, leaving 10 bases between. The CDR3 bases are TGTGCCAGCAGCCAAGGACGGCAGATCTATGGCTACACCTTC. Protein: CASSQGRQIYGYTF.

The chain combines TRBV12-5 with TRBJ1-1; weak D call: TRBD1 (5 bases). Trimming took 7 bases from V and 2 from J, leaving 11 bases between them. CDR3 length equals 13 residues. The germline gives CDR1 LGHNT, CDR2 FRNRAP. CDR3 sequence: CASEGSGNTEAFF. CDR3 sequence (DNA): TGTGCTAGTGAGGGGTCGGGTAACACTGAAGCTTTCTTT.

V gene TRBV7-2 combines with J gene TRBJ1-5, with D unresolved. Per the germline V gene, CDR1 is SGHTA and CDR2 is FQGNSA. This CDR3 region has 12 residues. The V and J ends lost 3 bases and 3 bases respectively, with 3 bases between them. The CDR3 region is CASSFPNQPQHF. The CDR3 nucleotides read TGTGCCAGCAGCTTTCCCAATCAGCCCCAGCATTTT.

The V call is TRBV30, the J call TRBJ2-1; D may be TRBD2 (6 bases). The CDR3 covers 11 residues. Germline assignment: CDR1 GTSNPN and CDR2 SVGIG (reference sequence). CDR3 sequence reads: CALAVYNEQFF. The CDR3 DNA reads as TGTGCTTTAGCGGTCTACAATGAGCAGTTCTTC. Combining the CDR3 with reference TRBV30 and TRBJ2-1 gives the whole variable domain SQTIHQWPATLVQPVGSPLSLECTVEGTSNPNLYWYRQAAGRGLQLLFYSVGIGQISSEVPQNLSASRPQDRQFILSSKKLLLSDSGFYLCALAVYNEQFFGPGTRLTVL.

This chain connects TRBV28 to TRBJ2-3, with unresolved D. The ends were cut back, 3 bases at V and 5 bases at J, with 6 bases in the middle. The CDR3 extends over 12 amino acids. Germline V gives CDR1 MDHEN, CDR2 SYDVKM. This chain's CDR3 is CASSLVGDTQYF. DNA of the CDR3: TGTGCCAGCAGTTTGGTCGGAGATACGCAGTATTTT.

Turning to this clonotype: The DNA is omitted, as the CDR3 cannot be located on it reliably, and the CDR3 follows TCRdb's listing. The V call is TRBV1, the J call TRBJ2-2; the table names TRBD2, a call not compared with the DNA. TRBV1 is a pseudogene locus. The CDR3 is made up of 20 amino acids, end residues included. The CDR3 region is CTSSQECWASGNANTGELFF.